Reported below is one TCR beta chain. The record originates from a study of blood T cell repertoires in COVID-19. Study information: The United States, Italy and Spain were the sources of the acute and convalescent COVID-19 samples. PBMCs, B-cell-depleted T cells, or T cells provided the cDNA or gDNA that made up the material.

CDR1 is LNHNV, CDR2 YYDKDF, per germline (reference sequence). V lost 3 bases, J lost 6 bases, and 4 bases stayed unmatched. This CDR3 is built from 13 residues. Per the authors' pipeline: Estimation of nucleated cell counts was performed using reference gene primer amplification. The assay was immunoSEQ multiplex PCR, and TCRdb's table has in-frame clones only and misses some. V, J and clone size reflect that table, while D and trimming were determined from the DNA. The data show approximately 100,000 clones, around 90% seen once. The receptor was isolated from a man aged 70 or older with acute or convalescent COVID-19. The chain is built from TRBV15 and TRBJ1-2, with TRBD1 matching 7 bases. Sequencing input: peripheral blood. The CDR3 region is CATSRPTGDGYTF. For the CDR3, the DNA is TGTGCCACCAGCAGGCCCACAGGGGATGGCTACACCTTC.